This T cell receptor beta chain was recovered during a study of patients and donors after allogeneic stem cell transplantation (dated by TCRdb to about 2020). This clonotype was seen a few times. This clone's antigen is unknown. No base quality values were provided; no much bigger clone lies one nucleotide off. The library was built by means of RT-PCR. TCRdb shows the sequencer as NextSeq 550. TCRdb trimmed public reads at Q25 via fastp, called clones via MiXCR and kept in-frame beta chains. A single entry per CDR3 protein holds the most common genes and DNA from its merged rows. The table for this sample lists approximately 200,000 distinct CDR3 sequences; roughly two fifths of them were counted only once. Of the sample, 9.5% to 13% is held by the ten largest clones. The germline V gene provides CDR1 ENHRY and CDR2 SYGVKD. The CDR3 runs 13 residues from the cysteine to the phenylalanine. Here the CDR3 DNA is all that survives: 39 bases in frame from base 1. A distance of 7 bases separates the germline ends of V and J, which lose 2 bases and 2 bases respectively.

The origin of this receptor is a human donor who was either an allogeneic HSCT recipient or a stem cell or donor lymphocyte infusion donor (not recorded which). It is not recorded whose cells these are; they may come from a transplant donor. The specimen sequenced was blood, either unsorted or a sorted T cell fraction (not recorded which). The V gene is TRBV10-3 and the J gene is TRBJ2-7, with no confident D gene call. The DNA sequence is as follows: TGTGCCATCAGTGAGAACAGAGCCTACGAGCAGTACTTC. Translated, it gives CAISENRAYEQYF.